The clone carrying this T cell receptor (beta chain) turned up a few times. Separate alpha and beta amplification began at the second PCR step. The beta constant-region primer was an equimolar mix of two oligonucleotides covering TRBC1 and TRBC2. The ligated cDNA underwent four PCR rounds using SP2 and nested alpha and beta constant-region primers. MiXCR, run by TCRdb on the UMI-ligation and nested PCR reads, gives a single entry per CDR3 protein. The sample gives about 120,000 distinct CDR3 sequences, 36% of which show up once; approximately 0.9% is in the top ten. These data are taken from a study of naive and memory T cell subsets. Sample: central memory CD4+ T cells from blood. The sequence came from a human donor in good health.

The CDR3 nucleotides are TGTGCCAGTAGTACCGACGGCAGGGTCCGTGGGACCCAGTACTTC. Protein: CASSTDGRVRGTQYF. V is TRBV19 and J is TRBJ2-5, with D perhaps matching TRBD1 (5 bases). The CDR3 covers 15 residues. V was cut by 4 bases and J by 7 bases, with 19 bases left in between. Germline values: CDR1 LNHDA, CDR2 SQIVND (reference sequence).